The present TCR beta chain was sequenced within a study of CD8 T cells in Susac syndrome (dated 2019 in TCRdb). Turning to the overall study: The study used repertoire sequencing to test whether antigen drove CD8+ T cell activation and differentiation in Susac syndrome. The study compared CD8+ T cell repertoire clonality among approximately twelve healthy donors, approximately 14 Susac syndrome patients and fewer than 19 multiple sclerosis patients. Overall study results and their limits: The number of individuals in the TCR sequencing and HLA analysis was recognized as being relatively small.

A word on this clonotype: The antigen it recognizes is unknown. No much larger clone exists at a distance of one base, and base qualities are not known.

Peripheral blood CD8+ and CD4+ T cells from healthy donors, Susac syndrome patients and multiple sclerosis patients were profiled by high-throughput TCR beta sequencing. The multiple sclerosis controls were treatment-naive patients whose relapsing-remitting disease, either stable or active, fulfilled the revised McDonald criteria. Bulk CD8+ and CD4+ T cells were purified by magnetic negative isolation, while CD8+ TEMRA cells were enriched using FACS. Blood was drawn into EDTA tubes, processed within 24 hours, and PBMCs were isolated by density gradient centrifugation. PBMCs intended for TCR sequencing were cryopreserved in liquid nitrogen and were subsequently thawed in a 37 degrees C water bath. Purity of sorted or isolated CD4+, CD8+ and CD8+ TEMRA cells was at least 90%. RNA was extracted with the RNeasy kit and roughly 0.5 to 1 ug was reverse transcribed using random hexamers. The immunoSEQ multiplex PCR assay, which covers 54 Vbeta and 13 Jbeta segments, was used to amplify TCR beta CDR3 regions. PCR amplification bias was corrected by using a synthetic template baseline for primer optimization and computational correction. The original pipeline was this. Reads were assigned to V, D and J genes according to IMGT and analyzed in immunoSEQ Analyzer, with only productive sequences retained. Clonality was calculated as one minus the Shannon entropy normalized by log2 of the number of productive unique sequences. For each patient and control, public and private clones were evaluated among the 100 most prevalent clones. A clone was defined as Susac-specific if it was absent from the healthy and MS cohorts, from over 1,000 published viral clones and from other ImmuneACCESS disease sequences. The public reads were reprocessed in TCRdb via fastp at Q25 and MiXCR, keeping in-frame beta chains. For every CDR3 protein sequence, its rows merge into one entry that carries the most common genes and DNA. V and J calls and clone size were set by TCRdb, not the authors. The sample table holds approximately 80,000 distinct CDR3 sequences, of which around nine tenths were seen once. Of the sample, just over 0.5% is held by the ten largest clones.

Taken from cysteine to phenylalanine, the CDR3 has 16 residues. CDR3 DNA only is kept here, 48 bases in frame from base 1. Between the V and J ends, shortened by 1 base and 2 bases respectively, the junction contains 11 bases. In the germline V gene, CDR1 corresponds to SNHLY and CDR2 to FYNNEI. Here the chain combines TRBV2 and TRBJ1-4; no D gene is confidently identified. This receptor was obtained from a human donor with multiple sclerosis. Sequences were obtained from CD8+ T cells from PBMCs. The CDR3 region has the sequence CASSEGLRTTNEKLFF. DNA sequence: TGTGCCAGCAGTGAAGGGCTCAGGACCACTAATGAAAAACTGTTTTTT.